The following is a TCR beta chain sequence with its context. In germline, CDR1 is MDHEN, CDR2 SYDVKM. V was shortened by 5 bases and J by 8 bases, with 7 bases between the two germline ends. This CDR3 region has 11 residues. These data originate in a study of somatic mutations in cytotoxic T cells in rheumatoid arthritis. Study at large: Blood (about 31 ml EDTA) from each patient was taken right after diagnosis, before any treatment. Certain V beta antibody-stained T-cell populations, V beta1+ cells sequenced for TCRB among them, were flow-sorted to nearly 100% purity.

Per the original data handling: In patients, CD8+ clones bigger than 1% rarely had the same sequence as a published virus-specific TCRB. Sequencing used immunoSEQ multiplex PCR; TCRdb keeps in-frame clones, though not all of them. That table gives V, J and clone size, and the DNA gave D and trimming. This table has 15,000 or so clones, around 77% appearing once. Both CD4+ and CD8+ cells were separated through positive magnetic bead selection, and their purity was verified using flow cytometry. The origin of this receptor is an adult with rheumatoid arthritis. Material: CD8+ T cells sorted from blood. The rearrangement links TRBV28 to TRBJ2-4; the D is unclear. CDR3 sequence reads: CASSKLDIQYF. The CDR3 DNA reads TGTGCCAGCAGTAAACTGGACATTCAGTACTTC.